These 3 T cell receptor beta chains originate from one sample sequenced in a study of T cell clusters in autoimmune cytopenias (dated by TCRdb to 2018 to 2020). Each sample's TRB amplification started from around 260 ng of peripheral blood genomic DNA, which corresponds to tens of thousands of genome equivalents. TCRdb lists the instrument as Illumina MiSeq. TRB rearrangements were amplified by multiplex PCR using a touch-down protocol with TRB-A and TRB-B primer pools mixed in one tube. Once TCRdb had reprocessed the reads, it stored one entry per CDR3 protein sequence and supplied no DNA. This sample's clone table shows 1,500 to 2,500 distinct CDR3 sequences. The top ten clones comprise roughly 8% of the sample. These data were also reused for a study on T cell repertoires in aging, cancer and after chemotherapy.

The sample comprised peripheral blood. These receptors originate from a human donor in good health.

This clonotype shows up as medium-sized by frequency. The chain links TRBV18 to TRBJ1-1; with no DNA, the TCRdb D assignment of TRBD1 cannot be verified. In germline, CDR1 is KGHSH, CDR2 LQKENI. The CDR3 spans 14 residues. This CDR3 is CASSQGTGGAEAFF.

This clonotype is called large based on its frequency. The J gene is TRBJ2-7, the V gene TRBV5-4; the D gene TCRdb calls, TRBD1, cannot be checked with no DNA. The CDR3 consists of 16 residues. CDR1 SGHNT and CDR2 YYREEE come from the germline V gene (reference sequence). CDR3 region: CASSGGTGYNLFEQYF.

This clonotype is identified as medium-sized from frequency. V usage is TRBV14 and J usage is TRBJ1-2. The length of the CDR3 is 14 residues. Germline CDR1 SGHDN, CDR2 FVKESK. The CDR3 loop reads CASSDDSVGRGYTF.